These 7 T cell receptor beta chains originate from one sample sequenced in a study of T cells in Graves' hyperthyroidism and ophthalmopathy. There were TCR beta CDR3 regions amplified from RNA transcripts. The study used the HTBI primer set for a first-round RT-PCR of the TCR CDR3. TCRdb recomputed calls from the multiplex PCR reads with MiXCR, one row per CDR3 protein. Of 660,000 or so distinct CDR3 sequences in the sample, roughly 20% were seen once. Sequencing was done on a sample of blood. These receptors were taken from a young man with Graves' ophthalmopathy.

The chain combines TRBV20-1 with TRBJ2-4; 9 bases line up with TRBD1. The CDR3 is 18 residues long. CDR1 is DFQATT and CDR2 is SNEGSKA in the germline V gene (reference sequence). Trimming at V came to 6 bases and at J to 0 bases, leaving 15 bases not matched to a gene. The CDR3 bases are TGCAGTGCCCCTTCTTTTACCGGGACAGGGTTAGCCAAAAACATTCAGTACTTC. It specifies CSAPSFTGTGLAKNIQYF.

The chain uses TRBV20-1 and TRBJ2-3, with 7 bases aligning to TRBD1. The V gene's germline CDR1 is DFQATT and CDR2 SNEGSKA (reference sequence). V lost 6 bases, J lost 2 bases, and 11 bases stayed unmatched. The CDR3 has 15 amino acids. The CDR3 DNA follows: TGCAGTGCCTCGAATGACAGGGATGACACAGATACGCAGTATTTT. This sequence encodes CSASNDRDDTDTQYF.

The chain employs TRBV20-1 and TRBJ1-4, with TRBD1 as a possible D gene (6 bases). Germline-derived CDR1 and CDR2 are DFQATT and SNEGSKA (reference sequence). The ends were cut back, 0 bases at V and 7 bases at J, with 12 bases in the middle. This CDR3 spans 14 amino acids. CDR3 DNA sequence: TGCAGTGCTAGAGAGGGCGGGGGCACTGAAAAACTGTTTTTT. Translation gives CSAREGGGTEKLFF.

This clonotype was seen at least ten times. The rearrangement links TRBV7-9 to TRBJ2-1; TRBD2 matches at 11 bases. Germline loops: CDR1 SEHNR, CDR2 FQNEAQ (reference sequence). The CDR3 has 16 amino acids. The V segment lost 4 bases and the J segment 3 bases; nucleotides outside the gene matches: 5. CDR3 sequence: CASSSTSGVLYNEQFF. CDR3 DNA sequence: TGTGCCAGCAGCTCGACTAGCGGGGTGCTCTACAATGAGCAGTTCTTC.

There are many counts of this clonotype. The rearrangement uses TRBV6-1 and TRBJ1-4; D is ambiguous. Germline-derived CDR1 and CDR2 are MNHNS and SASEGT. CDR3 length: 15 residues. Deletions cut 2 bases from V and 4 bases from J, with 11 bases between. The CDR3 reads CASSEWNSNNEKLFF. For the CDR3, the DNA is TGTGCCAGCAGTGAATGGAACAGTAATAATGAAAAACTGTTTTTT.

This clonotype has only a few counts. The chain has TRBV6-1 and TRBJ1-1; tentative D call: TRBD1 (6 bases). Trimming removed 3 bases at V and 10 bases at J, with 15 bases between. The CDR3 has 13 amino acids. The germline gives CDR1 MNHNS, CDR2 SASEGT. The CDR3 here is CASSEVPAGAAFF. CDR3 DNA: TGTGCCAGCAGTGAGGTGCCAGCGGGGGCAGCTTTCTTT.

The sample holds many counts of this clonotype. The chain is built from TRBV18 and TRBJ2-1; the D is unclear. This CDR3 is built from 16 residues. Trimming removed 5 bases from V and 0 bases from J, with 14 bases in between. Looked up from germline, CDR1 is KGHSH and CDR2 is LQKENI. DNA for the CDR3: TGTGCCAGCTCAGGCGTGGAAAGAAGCTCCTACAATGAGCAGTTCTTC. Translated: CASSGVERSSYNEQFF.